These 26 T cell receptor beta chains were sequenced from one sample in a study of T-cell memory formation after mild COVID-19. TCRdb called the 5' RACE reads again in MiXCR, with one record for every CDR3 protein. The sample contains approximately 490,000 distinct CDR3 sequences, about 20% of which appear only once. The sample was PBMCs or a T cell subset sorted from them (not recorded which). These receptors came from an adult woman who had mild COVID-19 (a few samples of this study predate the infection). Cell type and time point are not known.

This clonotype was found a few times. This rearrangement joins TRBV12-3 or TRBV12-4 to TRBJ2-1, with D perhaps TRBD2 (6 bases). Trimming stripped 8 bases from V and 2 bases from J, with 10 bases between. This CDR3 region has 13 residues. DNA of the CDR3: TGTGCCAGCGGTGGGAGGCCCTACAATGAGCAGTTCTTC. Translating gives CASGGRPYNEQFF.

The CDR3 DNA is TGTGCCAGCACCACAGGGAGGGGAAAACTGTTTTTT. This codes for CASTTGRGKLFF. This rearrangement joins TRBV12-3 or TRBV12-4 to TRBJ1-4, with D perhaps matching TRBD1 (6 bases). Between the trimmed V and J ends, which lost 7 bases and 10 bases, there was a span of 13 bases. The CDR3 sequence is 12 residues long.

The chain joins TRBV29-1 to TRBJ1-2, with D possibly being TRBD1 (5 bases). The V end lost 7 bases, the J end lost 6 bases, and 15 bases lay between the germline ends. CDR1 and CDR2 (germline): SQVTM, ANQGSEA. The CDR3 loop spans 12 amino acids. CDR3 sequence reads: CSAGTPGNGYTF. The CDR3 DNA reads TGCAGCGCCGGGACCCCCGGAAATGGCTACACCTTC.

V usage is TRBV7-9 and J usage is TRBJ1-2, with D hard to call. The CDR3 has 12 amino acids. The ends were cut back, 3 bases at V and 7 bases at J, with 9 bases in the middle. Germline assignment: CDR1 SEHNR and CDR2 FQNEAQ (reference sequence). The CDR3 protein is CASSFTRAGYTF. CDR3 sequence (DNA): TGTGCCAGCAGCTTCACTAGAGCTGGCTACACCTTC.

The chain combines TRBV6-2 or TRBV6-3 with TRBJ1-5, with D hard to call. This CDR3 spans 17 amino acids. The germline V gene has CDR1 MNHEY and CDR2 SVGEGT. V was shortened by 5 bases and J by 2 bases, with 19 bases between the two germline ends. Here the CDR3 DNA reads TGTGCCAGCAGTCCCTCAACGGCAGGTCGGGGCAATCAGCCCCAGCATTTT. It codes for CASSPSTAGRGNQPQHF.

Only a few counts were recorded for this clonotype. The chain uses TRBV7-2 and TRBJ2-1, with D perhaps given as TRBD1 or TRBD2 (5 bases each). The CDR3 spans 13 residues. CDR1 is SGHTA, CDR2 FQGNSA, per germline. The V and J ends lost 2 bases and 9 bases respectively, with 11 bases between them. Here the CDR3 reads CASSLKSGGEQFF. The CDR3 nucleotides are TGTGCCAGCAGCTTAAAGTCTGGGGGTGAGCAGTTCTTC. Together with reference TRBV7-2 and TRBJ2-1, the CDR3 gives the full variable domain: GAGVSQSPSNKVTEKGKDVELRCDPISGHTALYWYRQSLGQGLEFLIYFQGNSAPDKSGLPSDRFSAERTGGSVSTLTIQRTQQEDSAVYLCASSLKSGGEQFFGPGTRLTVL.

This clonotype showed up just a few times. The rearrangement links TRBV20-1 to TRBJ2-7; maybe TRBD1 (5 bases). Trimming removed 0 bases from V and 2 bases from J, with 14 bases in between. The CDR3 is made up of 15 amino acids. CDR1 is DFQATT, CDR2 SNEGSKA, per germline (reference sequence). The CDR3 loop is CSARDGNRMAYEQYF. The CDR3 bases are TGCAGTGCTAGAGATGGGAACAGGATGGCCTACGAGCAGTACTTC.

This clonotype was seen more than once but under ten times. The gene calls are TRBV6-5 and TRBJ2-7; D is undetermined. CDR1 and CDR2 (germline): MNHEY, SVGAGI. The CDR3 spans 16 residues. V lost 5 bases, J lost 2 bases, and 19 bases lay in between. The CDR3, as DNA: TGTGCCAGCAGTCCGCCCTCCGGGTTGGGGACCTACGAGCAGTACTTC. Translating it yields CASSPPSGLGTYEQYF.

This clonotype was seen a few times. The chain employs TRBV4-1 and TRBJ2-4; the match to TRBD1 covers 8 bases. The V gene's germline CDR1 is MGHRA and CDR2 YSYEKL. The CDR3 is made up of 16 amino acids. With 4 bases clipped from V and 0 bases from J, the junction kept 5 bases outside the gene matches. CDR3 in DNA: TGCGCCAGCAGCCCAGGGGGCGCCCTAGCCAAAAACATTCAGTACTTC. This translates into CASSPGGALAKNIQYF.

The V call is TRBV6-6, the J call TRBJ2-3, with D perhaps TRBD1 or TRBD2 (6 bases each). Germline V CDR1 and CDR2: MNHNY, SVGAGI (reference sequence). V lost 2 bases to trimming and J lost 5 bases, with 17 bases between them. The CDR3 extends over 16 amino acids. For the CDR3, the DNA is TGTGCCAGCAGTTACGCGCCGGGGGCAGAGAAAGATACGCAGTATTTT. Translation gives CASSYAPGAEKDTQYF.

The rearrangement joins TRBV7-9 to TRBJ2-3; tentatively, D is TRBD1 or TRBD2 (5 bases each). V was shortened by 7 bases and J by 0 bases, with 11 bases between the two germline ends. The CDR3 length is 14 residues. Germline CDR1 is SEHNR and CDR2 is FQNEAQ (reference sequence). CDR3 nucleotide sequence: TGTGCCAGCATCACCAGGGAGAGCACAGATACGCAGTATTTT. Amino acid sequence: CASITRESTDTQYF.

This clonotype was found a few times. The chain couples TRBV7-6 to TRBJ2-5, with 9 bases fitting TRBD2. The CDR3 contains 16 residues. The trim removed 5 bases at V and 9 bases at J, leaving 16 bases unmatched. CDR1 is SGHVS, CDR2 FNYEAQ, per germline. CDR3: CASSPRSGSGSGAQYF. As DNA, the CDR3 is TGTGCCAGCAGCCCCCGCTCGGGTAGCGGGAGCGGGGCCCAGTACTTC.

The gene calls are TRBV23-1 and TRBJ1-6, with a weak D call TRBD1 (5 bases). TRBV23-1 is given ORF status, its function remaining uncertain. V lost 2 bases to trimming and J lost 9 bases, with 17 bases between them. This CDR3 is 16 amino acids long. The CDR3 loop is CASSQRLGARSSPLHF. CDR3 nucleotide sequence: TGCGCCAGCAGTCAACGGTTAGGGGCGCGAAGTTCACCCCTCCACTTT.

Ten or more counts support this clonotype. The rearrangement uses TRBV5-1 and TRBJ2-1; either TRBD1 or TRBD2 may supply D (5 bases each). The V gene lost 4 bases and the J gene lost 9 bases, with 20 bases spanning the gap. CDR1 SGHRS and CDR2 YFSETQ come from the germline V gene. This CDR3 region has 15 residues. Here the CDR3 DNA reads TGCGCCAGCAGCCAACCGGGACCAAAGATGGGTGAGCAGTTCTTC. Residues: CASSQPGPKMGEQFF.

The rearrangement uses TRBV7-2 and TRBJ2-2, with D perhaps assigned TRBD1 or TRBD2 (6 bases each). The CDR3 has 17 amino acids. Trimming left V 0 bases short and J 4 bases short, with 15 bases between. Germline V gives CDR1 SGHTA, CDR2 FQGNSA. CDR3 loop: CASSLAGPGAITGELFF. As DNA, the CDR3 is TGTGCCAGCAGCTTAGCGGGGCCGGGGGCGATCACCGGGGAGCTGTTTTTT.

The chain employs TRBV24-1 and TRBJ2-5; D might be TRBD2 (7 bases). Germline V lookup: CDR1 KGHDR, CDR2 SFDVKD. Between the trimmed V and J ends, which lost 2 bases and 4 bases, there was a span of 10 bases. The CDR3 covers 14 residues. For the CDR3, the DNA is TGTGCCACCAGTGATTGGGGGGGCGCAGAGACCCAGTACTTC. Residues: CATSDWGGAETQYF.

A few counts support this clonotype. The chain employs TRBV7-9 and TRBJ2-3; D is possibly TRBD2 (5 bases). Germline V gene lookup returns CDR1 SEHNR and CDR2 FQNEAQ (reference sequence). The V end was cut by 1 base, the J end by 2 bases, with 7 bases between. This CDR3 is 14 amino acids long. CDR3 DNA: TGTGCCAGCAGCTTAGGCGACTACACAGATACGCAGTATTTT. It specifies CASSLGDYTDTQYF.

This clonotype was recorded at least ten times. The CDR3 sequence is CASSSEETQYF. The CDR3 region has the DNA TGTGCCAGCAGCTCAGAAGAGACCCAGTACTTC. The genes are TRBV7-2 and TRBJ2-5; no reliable D call. The CDR3 runs 11 residues. Between the trimmed V and J ends, which lost 4 bases and 3 bases, there was a span of 3 bases. CDR1 SGHTA and CDR2 FQGNSA come from the germline V gene.

This clonotype was counted between two and nine times. The genes are TRBV6-5 and TRBJ2-2; D may be TRBD2 (5 bases). The length of the CDR3 is 13 residues. Germline V gives CDR1 MNHEY, CDR2 SVGAGI. V lost 4 bases to trimming and J lost 5 bases, with 8 bases between them. In DNA form, the CDR3 reads TGTGCCAGCAGTTCCCCGGGGACCGGGGAGCTGTTTTTT. Its translation is CASSSPGTGELFF.

The rearrangement uses TRBV9 and TRBJ2-7; D is uncertain. Trimming removed 4 bases at V and 0 bases at J, with 11 bases between. The CDR3 covers 14 residues. CDR1 is SGDLS, CDR2 YYNGEE, per germline. The CDR3 nucleotides read TGTGCCAGCAGCACCGGACCCAGCTCCTACGAGCAGTACTTC. It codes for CASSTGPSSYEQYF. Combining the CDR3 with reference TRBV9 and TRBJ2-7 gives the whole variable domain DSGVTQTPKHLITATGQRVTLRCSPRSGDLSVYWYQQSLDQGLQFLIQYYNGEERAKGNILERFSAQQFPDLHSELNLSSLELGDSALYFCASSTGPSSYEQYFGPGTRLTVT.

This clonotype was detected only a few times. The chain has TRBV7-2 and TRBJ2-1, with D perhaps matching TRBD2 (6 bases). The V gene's germline CDR1 is SGHTA and CDR2 FQGNSA. V lost 5 bases and J 10 bases, leaving 18 bases between the germline ends. The length of the CDR3 is 14 residues. The CDR3, as DNA: TGTGCCAGCAGCCCCGGGACTCGCTCCCGGGAGCAGTTCTTC. It encodes CASSPGTRSREQFF. Variable domain in full (rest from reference TRBV7-2 and TRBJ2-1): GAGVSQSPSNKVTEKGKDVELRCDPISGHTALYWYRQSLGQGLEFLIYFQGNSAPDKSGLPSDRFSAERTGGSVSTLTIQRTQQEDSAVYLCASSPGTRSREQFFGPGTRLTVL.

V and J are TRBV29-1 and TRBJ2-1; a possible D gene is TRBD1 (5 bases). V shed 8 bases and J shed 3 bases, with 14 bases lying between them. The CDR3 has 13 amino acids. The V gene's germline CDR1 is SQVTM and CDR2 ANQGSEA. Here the CDR3 DNA reads TGCAGCCCGCGGATTAGGGGCTACAATGAGCAGTTCTTC. Amino acids: CSPRIRGYNEQFF.

This clonotype was found a few times. The V gene is TRBV27, the J gene TRBJ1-2; 7 bases map to TRBD1. The length of the CDR3 is 14 residues. Losses at the gene ends were 4 bases for V and 4 bases for J; bases not matched to a gene: 6. The germline V gene has CDR1 MNHEY and CDR2 SMNVEV (reference sequence). The CDR3 coding sequence is TGTGCCAGCAGTTCCACGGGACAGTTCTATGGCTACACCTTC. The encoded protein is CASSSTGQFYGYTF.

This clonotype came up a few times. The chain joins TRBV6-2 or TRBV6-3 to TRBJ2-3; D is tentatively TRBD1 or TRBD2 (5 bases each). The CDR3 runs 13 residues. V shed 6 bases and J shed 4 bases, with 11 bases lying between them. Germline V lookup: CDR1 MNHEY, CDR2 SVGEGT. Written as DNA, the CDR3 is TGTGCCAGCAGCCCCGAGGGGTCAGATACGCAGTATTTT. Amino acids: CASSPEGSDTQYF.

The V gene is TRBV24-1, the J gene TRBJ1-5; D is unclear. The CDR3 sequence is 15 residues long. V was trimmed by 4 bases and J by 6 bases, leaving 15 bases between them. The germline V gene encodes CDR1 KGHDR and CDR2 SFDVKD. CDR3 in amino acids: CATSDPTTAGQPQHF. The CDR3 nucleotides read TGTGCCACCAGTGACCCTACAACGGCAGGTCAGCCCCAGCATTTT.

The genes are TRBV29-1 and TRBJ1-2; D is unresolved. CDR1 and CDR2 from the germline V gene are SQVTM and ANQGSEA. V was trimmed by 6 bases and J by 5 bases, leaving 19 bases between them. The CDR3 is 14 residues long. The CDR3 bases are TGCAGCGTGGGCCAACCCCGCGGGTGGTATGGCTACACCTTC. Amino acids: CSVGQPRGWYGYTF.